This T cell receptor beta chain was retrieved from a study of Ad26.COV2.S vaccination and SARS-CoV-2 variants. Background on the study: Administration of Ad26.COV2.S was intramuscular, either once or twice 56 days apart.

The CDR3 length is 12 residues. The V and J ends lost 9 bases and 3 bases respectively, with 12 bases between them. Note on this clone: Antigen specificity is unknown.

Study-wide points: There was reportedly substantial breadth in spike-specific CD8+ and CD4+ T cell responses after vaccination. Placebo recipients and vaccine recipients were similar in non-spike TCR breadth.

The method was immunoSEQ multiplex PCR; TCRdb's version includes in-frame clones alone and lacks a portion of them. The sample lists about 350,000 clones; 88% were seen once. Noted treatment: 15 to 20 received Ad26.COV2.S at low or high dose, single or two shots; 5 received placebo; per-sample allocation not given. Collection of samples fell on day 63 after the first vaccine or placebo injection. The chain recombines TRBV12-3 or TRBV12-4 with TRBJ2-7; D gene ambiguous. The sequencing here drew on peripheral blood, taken in a trial of Ad26.COV2.S vaccine versus placebo. The receptor's source is a person between 18 and 65 years old who received the Ad26.COV2.S COVID-19 vaccine or a placebo. This chain's CDR3 is CASGLRDYEQYF. As DNA, the CDR3 is TGTGCCAGTGGTCTCCGCGACTACGAGCAGTACTTC.